The entry that follows covers one T cell receptor beta chain sequence. TCRdb's copy holds only in-frame clones and misses some; the assay was immunoSEQ multiplex PCR. The sample records approximately 41,000 clones, approximately 90% being singletons. Germline CDR1 reads MDHEN; CDR2 reads SYDVKM. This CDR3 contains 12 residues. V was clipped by 5 bases and J by 0 bases, with 5 bases between them. The sample is drawn from a study of blood T cell repertoires in COVID-19. Overall study: T cells, B-cell-depleted T cells, or PBMCs supplied cDNA or gDNA.

This TCR came from a human donor in a cohort sampled during active COVID-19. Sequencing was performed on peripheral blood. The V gene is TRBV28, the J gene TRBJ2-7, with a weak D call TRBD2 (5 bases). The CDR3 loop reads CASSRDSYEQYF. CDR3 DNA: TGTGCCAGCAGTCGGGACTCCTACGAGCAGTACTTC. The full variable domain, rest sourced from reference TRBV28 and TRBJ2-7, is DVKVTQSSRYLVKRTGEKVFLECVQDMDHENMFWYRQDPGLGLRLIYFSYDVKMKEKGDIPEGYSVSREKKERFSLILESASTNQTSMYLCASSRDSYEQYFGPGTRLTVT.